This T cell receptor beta chain was obtained from a study of control samples from healthy donors and cancer patients. CDR1 and CDR2 (germline): SGHTA, FQGNSA. The CDR3 has 12 residues. Between the trimmed V and J ends, which lost 5 bases and 3 bases, there was a span of 7 bases. Only in-frame clones appear in the TCRdb table, and some are missing; sequencing was by immunoSEQ multiplex PCR. The sample shows 95,000 to 100,000 clones, 85% to 90% of them seen only once. The receptor was isolated from a man aged 25 to 40 in good health. Material: blood. The V gene is TRBV7-2, the J gene TRBJ1-2, with D possibly being TRBD1 (6 bases). Here the CDR3 DNA reads TGTGCCAGCAGCGACAGGTACTATGGCTACACCTTC. It encodes CASSDRYYGYTF.